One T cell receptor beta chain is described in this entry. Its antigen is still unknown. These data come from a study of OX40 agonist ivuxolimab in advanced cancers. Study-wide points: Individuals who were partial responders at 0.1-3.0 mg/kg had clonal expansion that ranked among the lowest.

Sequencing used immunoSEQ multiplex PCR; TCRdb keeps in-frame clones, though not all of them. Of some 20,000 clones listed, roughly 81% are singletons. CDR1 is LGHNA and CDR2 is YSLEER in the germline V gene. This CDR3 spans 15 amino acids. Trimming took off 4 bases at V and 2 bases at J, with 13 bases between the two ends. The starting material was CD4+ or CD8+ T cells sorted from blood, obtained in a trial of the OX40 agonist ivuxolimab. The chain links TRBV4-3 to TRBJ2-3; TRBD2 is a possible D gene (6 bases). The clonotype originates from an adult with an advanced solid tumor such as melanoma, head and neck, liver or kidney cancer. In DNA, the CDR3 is TGCGCCAGCAGCCCGCTAGCGATGGTCACAGATACGCAGTATTTT. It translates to CASSPLAMVTDTQYF.